Sequencing of this T cell receptor beta chain was carried out in a study of blood T cell repertoires in COVID-19 (dated by TCRdb to about 2020). With respect to the entire study: Recovered participants in ImmuneRACE Cohort 3 were defined by two consecutive negative NP/OP PCR tests, clearance by a healthcare professional, or resolution of symptoms. The collaborator samples originated in the United States, Italy and Spain and spanned the acute and convalescent phases of COVID-19. The material from the prospective study consisted of cDNA or gDNA derived from T cells, B-cell-depleted T cells, or PBMCs. Subjects who had been exposed to COVID-19, were actively infected with it, or had recovered from it provided the deeply sampled blood TCRbeta repertoires that made up the dataset. The repertoires were released in a freely available public database intended as a resource for research on the immune response to SARS-CoV-2. The samples were drawn from the first 160 participants of the ongoing ImmuneRACE study and from about 1,200 subjects provided by 6 global collaborators. Nearly every sample came with metadata listing a de-identified subject ID, COVID-19 status, age in years and sex. Where available, HLA class I and class II types were taken from metadata supplied by the sample provider and were not determined by assay-based typing.

This clone was seen more than once but under ten times. What this receptor recognizes is not known. Base qualities are not at hand, and no much larger clone is one base apart. Enrolling through a virtual design, the prospective study's participants ranged in age from roughly 18 to 89 years and lived across 20 to 30 United States geographic areas. Cohort assignment in the prospective study relied on participant-reported clinical history from a screening survey and a study questionnaire. Mobile phlebotomists in the prospective study collected whole blood, serum and a nasopharyngeal or oropharyngeal swab from every participant. Participants in the prospective study had the option to provide additional blood draws and questionnaires over a roughly two-month period. Prospective study blood samples were shipped either frozen or at room temperature before DNA extraction. Study-wide findings and limitations: The quantity of clinical and demographic metadata differed by source and by participant and was supplied without curation.

TCRbeta CDR3 regions were amplified from genomic DNA using the immunoSEQ Assay, a bias-controlled multiplex PCR. The authors' analysis ran thus. Nucleated cell counts per sample were estimated from amplification of reference gene primers within the assay. To quantify the absolute abundance of each unique TCRbeta CDR3 rearrangement, sequence reads were collapsed and filtered. For each sample, productive Simpson clonality was calculated as the square root of Simpson's diversity index across productive rearrangements. In its TCRdb copy, this immuneACCESS table keeps in-frame sequences only and misses some clones. Where compared with another copy, unresolved V genes explain less than half of these, and the others have no known cause. The V and J calls and clone size are taken from that table; D and trimming were inferred from the DNA. This sample is represented by approximately 360,000 clones; approximately 89% of them were singletons. The ten largest clones represent roughly 2% of the sample.

The CDR1 and CDR2 encoded by the germline V gene (reference sequence) are MNHEY and SMNVEV. Ends trimmed: V by 0 bases, J by 3 bases; bases unmatched to a gene: 11. From the cysteine up to the phenylalanine, the CDR3 has a length of 18 residues. Only the CDR3 part of the read is kept: 54 bases, read in frame from the first base. Here the chain combines TRBV27 and TRBJ2-7; 10 junctional bases match TRBD2. The specimen was PBMCs or T cells enriched from blood (not recorded which). The clonotype was recovered from a man in his forties in a cohort exposed to, infected with or recovered from COVID-19 (not recorded which). The CDR3 loop reads CASSLSGLAGVLRYEQYF. The DNA reads as follows: TGTGCCAGCAGTTTATCGGGGCTAGCGGGGGTACTACGCTACGAGCAGTACTTC.